This is a list of T cell receptor beta chains from one sample in a study of graft-versus-host responses after intestinal transplantation. Their antigens are not known. Produced via immunoSEQ multiplex PCR; TCRdb's table is partial and in-frame only. The table includes just over 70,000 clones, about 87% detected once. The material sequenced was unstimulated CD4+ T cells sorted from spleen or lymph node cells, taken before transplant. These receptors all come from a human donor who was the organ donor for an intestinal transplant. CDR3s include the opening cysteine and the closing phenylalanine or tryptophan. The D gene is left open where the match is weak. Expanded clones get a size class; other rows say once, few or many, or leave the size out.

TRBV7-2	TRBJ2-2	NA	TRBD2	TGTGCCAGCAGCTTAACTAGCGTGGGCACCGGGGAGCTGTTTTTT	CASSLTSVGTGELFF
TRBV28	TRBJ1-3	NA	NA	TGTGCCAGCAGTTTAATAACAGGAGCTGGAAACACCATATATTTT	CASSLITGAGNTIYF
TRBV7-2	TRBJ1-2	NA	TRBD1	TGTGCCAGCAGCTCCTCCAGGGACAGTTTTTATGGCTACACCTTC	CASSSSRDSFYGYTF
TRBV29-1	TRBJ1-1	NA	TRBD1	TGCAGCGCTACGGGACAGCTCAGACGTGAAGCTTTCTTT	CSATGQLRREAFF
TRBV6-1	TRBJ1-4	NA	TRBD1	TGTGCCAGCAGGGAACAGGGGCGAGGTGAAAAACTGTTTTTT	CASREQGRGEKLFF
TRBV18	TRBJ1-5	few	NA	TGTGCCAGCTCACAGGGGTTACGACAGCCCCAGCATTTT	CASSQGLRQPQHF
TRBV27	TRBJ2-3	NA	TRBD1	TGTGCCACCTCCCCCCGGGACAGGAGTACAGATACGCAGTATTTT	CATSPRDRSTDTQYF
TRBV28	TRBJ1-5	NA	NA	TGTGCCAGCAGTTTTCCGGGGTCCCAGCCCCAGCATTTT	CASSFPGSQPQHF
TRBV5-1	TRBJ2-5	once	TRBD2	TGCGCCAGCAGCTTTGCGGGGGACTGGGAGACCCAGTACTTC	CASSFAGDWETQYF
TRBV28	TRBJ2-5	NA	NA	TGTGCCAGCAGTTTTTTAACTAAATCGATGGAGACCCAGTACTTC	CASSFLTKSMETQYF
TRBV28	TRBJ1-1	NA	NA	TGTGCCAGCAGTTTAGGACAGAAGAACACTGAAGCTTTCTTT	CASSLGQKNTEAFF
TRBV7-8	TRBJ1-2	once	TRBD1	TGTGCCAGCAGCTTAGTAACAGGGGGACGGAACTATGGCTACACCTTC	CASSLVTGGRNYGYTF
TRBV4-1	TRBJ2-3	NA	TRBD2	TGCGCCAGCAGCCAAGAGTCTAGCGGATTCACAGATACGCAGTATTTT	CASSQESSGFTDTQYF
TRBV11-2	TRBJ2-3	NA	TRBD2	TGTGCCAGCAGCTCGGGACTAAAAACAGATACGCAGTATTTT	CASSSGLKTDTQYF
TRBV30	TRBJ1-6	NA	NA	TGTGCCTGGAGTACGGGGGTTAGGTCACCCCTCCACTTT	CAWSTGVRSPLHF
TRBV4-1	TRBJ2-3	NA	TRBD2	TGCGCCAGCAGCCAAGAAAGGGCGGGGGGGCCGAATACGCAGTATTTT	CASSQERAGGPNTQYF
TRBV10-1	TRBJ1-1	NA	TRBD1	TGCGCCAGCAGGCCGGGACAGGGGCAGGGGAACACTGAAGCTTTCTTT	CASRPGQGQGNTEAFF
TRBV6-1	TRBJ1-5	NA	NA	TGTGCCAGCAGTGACGGGGGGAATCAGCCCCAGCATTTT	CASSDGGNQPQHF